This entry describes one T cell receptor beta chain. The data were taken from a study of control samples from healthy donors and cancer patients. V lost 5 bases, J lost 5 bases, and 9 bases stayed unmatched. The CDR3 consists of 14 residues. Germline CDR1 reads SGHRS; CDR2 reads YFSETQ. Profiled with immunoSEQ multiplex PCR; TCRdb holds only in-frame clones, not every one. The table lists about 40,000 clones, more than 85% of them singletons. Sequenced input: blood. V usage is TRBV5-1 and J usage is TRBJ2-5, with 7 positions matching TRBD1. The clonotype originates from a woman in her forties or fifties in good health. The CDR3 reads CASRWDSFGETQYF. DNA for the CDR3: TGCGCCAGCAGGTGGGACAGTTTCGGGGAGACCCAGTACTTC.